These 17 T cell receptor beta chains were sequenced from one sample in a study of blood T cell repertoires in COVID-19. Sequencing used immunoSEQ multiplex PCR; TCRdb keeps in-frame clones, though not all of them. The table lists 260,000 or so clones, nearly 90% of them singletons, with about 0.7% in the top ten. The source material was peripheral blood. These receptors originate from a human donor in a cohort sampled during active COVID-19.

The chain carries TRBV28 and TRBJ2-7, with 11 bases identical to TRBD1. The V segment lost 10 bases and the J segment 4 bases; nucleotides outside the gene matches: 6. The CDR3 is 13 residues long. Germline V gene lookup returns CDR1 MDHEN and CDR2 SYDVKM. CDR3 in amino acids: CATTGTGGYEQYF. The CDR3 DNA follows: TGTGCCACCACCGGGACAGGGGGGTACGAGCAGTACTTC. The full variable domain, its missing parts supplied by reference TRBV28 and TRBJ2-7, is DVKVTQSSRYLVKRTGEKVFLECVQDMDHENMFWYRQDPGLGLRLIYFSYDVKMKEKGDIPEGYSVSREKKERFSLILESASTNQTSMYLCATTGTGGYEQYFGPGTRLTVT.

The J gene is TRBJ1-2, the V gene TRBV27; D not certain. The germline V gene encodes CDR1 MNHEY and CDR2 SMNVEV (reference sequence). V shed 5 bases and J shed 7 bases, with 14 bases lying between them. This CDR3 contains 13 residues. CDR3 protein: CASSLDPGGGYTF. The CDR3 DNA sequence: TGTGCCAGCAGTCTCGACCCCGGAGGTGGCTACACCTTC.

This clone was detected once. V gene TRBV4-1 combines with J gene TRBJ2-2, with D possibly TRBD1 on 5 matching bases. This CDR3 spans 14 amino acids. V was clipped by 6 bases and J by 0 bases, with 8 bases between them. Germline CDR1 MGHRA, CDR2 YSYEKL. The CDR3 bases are TGCGCCAGCAGTGAGACAGCGAACACCGGGGAGCTGTTTTTT. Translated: CASSETANTGELFF.

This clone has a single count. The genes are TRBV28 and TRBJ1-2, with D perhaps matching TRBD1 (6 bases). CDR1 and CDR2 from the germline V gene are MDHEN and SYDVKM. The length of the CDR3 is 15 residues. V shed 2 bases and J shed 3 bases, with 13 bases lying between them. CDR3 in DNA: TGTGCCAGCAGTTTAACCACAGGGTCGGACTATGGCTACACCTTC. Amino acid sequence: CASSLTTGSDYGYTF.

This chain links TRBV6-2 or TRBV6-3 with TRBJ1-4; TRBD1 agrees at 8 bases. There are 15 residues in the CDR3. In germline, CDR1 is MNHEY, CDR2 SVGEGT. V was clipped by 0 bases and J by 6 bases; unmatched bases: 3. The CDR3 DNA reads TGTGCCAGCAGTTACTCGGGACAGGATCATGAAAAACTGTTTTTT. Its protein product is CASSYSGQDHEKLFF.

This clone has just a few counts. The CDR3 spells CASSGPGDRYEQYF. CDR3 bases: TGTGCCAGCTCAGGCCCAGGGGATCGGTACGAGCAGTACTTC. The rearrangement links TRBV18 to TRBJ2-7; TRBD1 is a possible D gene (6 bases). Germline lookup yields CDR1 KGHSH and CDR2 LQKENI. V shed 5 bases and J shed 4 bases, with 15 bases lying between them. The CDR3 consists of 14 residues. Full variable domain (missing parts from reference TRBV18 and TRBJ2-7): NAGVMQNPRHLVRRRGQEARLRCSPMKGHSHVYWYRQLPEEGLKFMVYLQKENIIDESGMPKERFSAEFPKEGPSILRIQQVVRGDSAAYFCASSGPGDRYEQYFGPGTRLTVT.

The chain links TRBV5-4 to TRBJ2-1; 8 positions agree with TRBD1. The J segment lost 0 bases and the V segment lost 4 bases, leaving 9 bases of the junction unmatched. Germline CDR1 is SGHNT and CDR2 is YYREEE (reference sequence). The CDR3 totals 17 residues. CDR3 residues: CASSPTGETGSYNEQFF. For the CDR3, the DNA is TGTGCCAGCAGCCCGACAGGGGAGACCGGCTCCTACAATGAGCAGTTCTTC.

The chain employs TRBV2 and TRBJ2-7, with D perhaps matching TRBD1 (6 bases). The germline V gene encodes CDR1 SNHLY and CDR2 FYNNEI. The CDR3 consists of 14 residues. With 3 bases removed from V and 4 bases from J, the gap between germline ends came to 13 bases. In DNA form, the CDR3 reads TGTGCCAGCAGTGAGGTCGGCAGGGGATACGAGCAGTACTTC. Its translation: CASSEVGRGYEQYF. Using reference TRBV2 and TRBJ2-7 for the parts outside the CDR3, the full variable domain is EPEVTQTPSHQVTQMGQEVILRCVPISNHLYFYWYRQILGQKVEFLVSFYNNEISEKSEIFDDQFSVERPDGSNFTLKIRSTKLEDSAMYFCASSEVGRGYEQYFGPGTRLTVT.

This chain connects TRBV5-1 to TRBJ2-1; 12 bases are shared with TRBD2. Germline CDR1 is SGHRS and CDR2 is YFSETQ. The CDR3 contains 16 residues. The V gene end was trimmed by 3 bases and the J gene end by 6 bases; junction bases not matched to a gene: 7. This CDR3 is CASSSRLAGVLNEQFF. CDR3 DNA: TGCGCCAGCAGCTCTAGACTAGCGGGGGTCCTCAATGAGCAGTTCTTC.

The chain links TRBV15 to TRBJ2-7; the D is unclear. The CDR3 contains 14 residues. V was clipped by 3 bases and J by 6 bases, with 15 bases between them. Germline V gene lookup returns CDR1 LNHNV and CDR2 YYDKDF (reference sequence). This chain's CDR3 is CATSSRNSLTEQYF. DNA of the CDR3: TGTGCCACCAGCAGCAGGAATTCCTTAACCGAGCAGTACTTC.

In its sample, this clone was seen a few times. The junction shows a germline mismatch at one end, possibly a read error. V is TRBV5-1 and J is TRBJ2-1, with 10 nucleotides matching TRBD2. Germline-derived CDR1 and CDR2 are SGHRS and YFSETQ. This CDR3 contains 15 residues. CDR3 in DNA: TGCGCCAGCAGGTTGGATCTAGCGGGAGTATATGAGCAGTTCTTC. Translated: CASRLDLAGVYEQFF.

This CDR3 is CASSGPQVRTRHEKLFF. The CDR3 nucleotides are TGTGCCAGCAGCGGCCCTCAGGTACGGACACGGCATGAAAAACTGTTTTTT. The chain links TRBV7-8 to TRBJ1-4; weak D call: TRBD1 (5 bases). The CDR3 runs to 17 residues. Germline CDR1 is SGHVS and CDR2 is FQNEAQ. V lost 5 bases to trimming and J lost 6 bases, with 22 bases between them.

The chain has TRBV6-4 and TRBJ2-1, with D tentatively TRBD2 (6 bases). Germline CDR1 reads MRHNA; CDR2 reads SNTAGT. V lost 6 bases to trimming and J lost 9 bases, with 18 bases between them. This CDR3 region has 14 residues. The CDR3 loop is CASSAGLLVGEQFF. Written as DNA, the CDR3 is TGTGCCAGCAGCGCGGGACTCCTAGTTGGTGAGCAGTTCTTC.

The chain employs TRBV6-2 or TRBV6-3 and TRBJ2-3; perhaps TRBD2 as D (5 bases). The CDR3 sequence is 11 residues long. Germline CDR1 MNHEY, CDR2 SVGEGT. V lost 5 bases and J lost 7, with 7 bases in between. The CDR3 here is CASSGLYTQYF. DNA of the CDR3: TGTGCCAGCAGTGGACTGTATACGCAGTATTTT.

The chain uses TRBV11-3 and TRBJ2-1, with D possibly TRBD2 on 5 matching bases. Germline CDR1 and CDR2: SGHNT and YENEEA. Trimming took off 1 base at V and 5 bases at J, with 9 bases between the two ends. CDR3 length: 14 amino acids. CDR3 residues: CASSLAYGDNEQFF. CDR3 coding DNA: TGTGCCAGCAGCTTAGCCTACGGGGACAATGAGCAGTTCTTC.

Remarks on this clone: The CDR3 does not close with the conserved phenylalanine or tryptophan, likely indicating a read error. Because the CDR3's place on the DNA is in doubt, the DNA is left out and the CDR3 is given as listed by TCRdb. The CDR3 reads CASSQVGLVRDL. The chain links TRBV3-1 (or the pseudogene TRBV3-2) to TRBJ2-7; TRBD1, the table's D call, lacks a check against the DNA. From its first to its last residue, the CDR3 has 12 amino acids. Germline V gene sequence: CDR1 LGHDT, CDR2 YNNKEL (reference sequence).

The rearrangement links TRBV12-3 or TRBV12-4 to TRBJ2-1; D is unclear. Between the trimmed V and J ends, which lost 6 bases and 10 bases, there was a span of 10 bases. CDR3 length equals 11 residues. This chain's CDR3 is CASSPLLEQFF. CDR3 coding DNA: TGTGCCAGCAGCCCCTTGCTAGAGCAGTTCTTC.